Presented here are 28 T cell receptor beta chains from one specimen sequenced in a study of shared clonotypes between healthy human individuals (dated by TCRdb to 2020 to 2022). The library was prepared using the immunoSEQ multiplex PCR assay. The table was pulled from immuneACCESS by TCRdb, which kept in-frame rearrangements only. Such tables lose some clones; where checked, under half of the loss comes from unresolved V genes, and the rest has no known cause. The sample data list 1,500,000 or so clones, and 97% to 99% of these were observed just once. The ten largest make up about 0.34% of the sample. Sequenced material: naive CD4+ T cells sorted from blood. The cell subset or site label for this specimen denotes: CD45RA+ positively selected. The receptors come from a man aged 25 to 45 in good health.

The chain couples TRBV28 to TRBJ1-1; D gene ambiguous. Germline V lookup: CDR1 MDHEN, CDR2 SYDVKM. The CDR3 covers 12 residues. The germline V and J ends were trimmed by 3 bases and 10 bases, with 12 bases remaining between them. CDR3 DNA sequence: TGTGCCAGCAGTTTTGTTGCACTGGGAGCTTTCTTT. Translated: CASSFVALGAFF.

The chain recombines TRBV29-1 with TRBJ2-7, with 10 bases identical to TRBD1. V was clipped by 7 bases and J by 7 bases; unmatched bases: 4. The germline V gene has CDR1 SQVTM and CDR2 ANQGSEA. The CDR3 consists of 11 residues. Written as DNA, the CDR3 is TGCAGCGCCCGGGACAGGGGAGAGCAGTACTTC. It yields the protein CSARDRGEQYF.

The V call is TRBV11-2, the J call TRBJ2-1; D remains ambiguous. The germline V gene encodes CDR1 SGHAT and CDR2 FQNNGV. V shed 4 bases and J shed 7 bases, with 5 bases lying between them. This CDR3 is built from 11 residues. DNA of the CDR3: TGTGCCAGCAGCTCACGAAATGAGCAGTTCTTC. Translated, it gives CASSSRNEQFF.

V is TRBV5-4 and J is TRBJ2-2; 13 bases align to TRBD2. CDR1 and CDR2 from the germline V gene are SGHNT and YYREEE (reference sequence). V lost 7 bases, J lost 0 bases, and 12 bases stayed unmatched. This CDR3 spans 19 amino acids. The CDR3 reads CASGRTSGSRGTNTGELFF. DNA for the CDR3: TGTGCCAGCGGACGGACTAGCGGGAGTCGAGGGACGAACACCGGGGAGCTGTTTTTT.

The J gene is TRBJ1-1, the V gene TRBV23-1; D ambiguous. TRBV23-1 is labeled an ORF, and its function is uncertain. The CDR3 covers 10 residues. Trimming took off 10 bases at V and 3 bases at J, with 6 bases between the two ends. DNA of the CDR3: TGCGCCACCTGGTACACTGAAGCTTTCTTT. It is translated as CATWYTEAFF.

The chain combines TRBV5-1 with TRBJ1-1, with a weak D call TRBD1 (5 bases). CDR3 length: 15 residues. The V gene's germline CDR1 is SGHRS and CDR2 YFSETQ. V gave up 4 bases and J gave up 5 bases, with 18 bases separating them. The chain's CDR3 is CASSPTRAGLTEAFF. The CDR3, as DNA: TGCGCCAGCAGCCCGACGAGAGCGGGGCTGACTGAAGCTTTCTTT.

The V and J genes are TRBV11-1 and TRBJ2-7; 9 bases align to TRBD2. This CDR3 has 14 amino acids. Germline CDR1 reads SGHAT; CDR2 reads FQDESV (reference sequence). V dropped 3 bases and J dropped 6; count of bases not matched to a gene: 6. CDR3 in DNA: TGTGCCAGCAGCTTGGCGGGAGGGCCGTCCGAGCAGTACTTC. Its protein is CASSLAGGPSEQYF.

This chain's CDR3 is CSAVSGREQFF. CDR3 bases: TGCAGTGCTGTTAGCGGGAGGGAGCAGTTCTTC. V and J are TRBV20-1 and TRBJ2-1; 10 nucleotides align to TRBD2. The junction had 2 bases not matched to a gene; V was cut back by 5 bases and J by 10 bases. The CDR3 spans 11 residues. Germline V gives CDR1 DFQATT, CDR2 SNEGSKA (reference sequence).

V and J are TRBV30 and TRBJ1-4; D call uncertain. There are 12 residues in the CDR3. V dropped 4 bases and J dropped 4 bases, with 7 bases sitting between them. In germline, CDR1 is GTSNPN, CDR2 SVGIG (reference sequence). The CDR3 DNA reads TGTGCCTGGAACGGGGATAATGAAAAACTGTTTTTT. Its protein is CAWNGDNEKLFF.

V gene TRBV9 combines with J gene TRBJ1-1, with D possibly being TRBD1 (5 bases). The CDR3 consists of 13 residues. V lost 5 bases and J lost 6, with 14 bases in between. Germline V CDR1 and CDR2: SGDLS, YYNGEE. The chain's CDR3 is CASSAAGSPEAFF. The CDR3 bases are TGTGCCAGCAGTGCTGCAGGGAGCCCTGAAGCTTTCTTT.

The gene calls are TRBV29-1 and TRBJ2-6, with TRBD1 matching over 10 bases. V was clipped by 6 bases and J by 0 bases; unmatched bases: 8. Germline V CDR1 and CDR2: SQVTM, ANQGSEA. The CDR3 is 17 amino acids. This CDR3 reads CSVPTGGPLSGANVLTF. The CDR3 region has the DNA TGCAGCGTCCCGACAGGGGGCCCGCTCTCTGGGGCCAACGTCCTGACTTTC.

J is TRBJ2-2 and V is TRBV7-8, with 8 bases identical to TRBD1. Unmatched junction bases numbered 16, after V lost 5 bases and J lost 5 bases. This CDR3 has 18 residues. Germline V CDR1 and CDR2: SGHVS, FQNEAQ. The chain's CDR3 is CASSATGERGSNTGELFF. The CDR3 nucleotides are TGTGCCAGCAGCGCGACAGGGGAACGAGGGAGTAATACCGGGGAGCTGTTTTTT.

The sample holds one count of this clone. This chain joins TRBV11-3 and TRBJ2-1; 9 bases are a match to TRBD2. The CDR3 is made up of 16 amino acids. Germline lookup yields CDR1 SGHNT and CDR2 YENEEA. V was pared by 5 bases and J by 1 base, with 6 bases of the junction left unmatched. CDR3 nucleotides: TGTGCCAGCAGCCTCCGGACTAGCGCTTCCTACAATGAGCAGTTCTTC. As protein: CASSLRTSASYNEQFF. Full variable domain (outside the CDR3, taken from reference TRBV11-3 and TRBJ2-1): EAGVVQSPRYKIIEKKQPVAFWCNPISGHNTLYWYLQNLGQGPELLIRYENEEAVDDSQLPKDRFSAERLKGVDSTLKIQPAELGDSAVYLCASSLRTSASYNEQFFGPGTRLTVL.

This CDR3 reads CASSGPQGSTAFF. The DNA for the CDR3 is TGTGCCAGCAGTGGCCCACAGGGCTCCACGGCTTTCTTT. The genes are TRBV6-1 and TRBJ1-1; TRBD1 might be the D (6 bases). Looked up from germline, CDR1 is MNHNS and CDR2 is SASEGT. The germline V and J ends were trimmed by 4 bases and 11 bases, with 17 bases remaining between them. The CDR3 spans 13 residues.

The chain links TRBV19 to TRBJ1-3; 10 nucleotides align to TRBD1. With V trimmed by 6 bases and J by 7 bases, 6 bases remained unmatched. Germline values: CDR1 LNHDA, CDR2 SQIVND (reference sequence). The CDR3 is made up of 14 amino acids. CDR3 bases: TGTGCCAGTAGGACGACAGGGGGCAGGAACACCATATATTTT. Its translation: CASRTTGGRNTIYF.

The chain's CDR3 is CASSKVGLAPYNEQFF. DNA for the CDR3: TGTGCCAGCAGCAAAGTAGGGCTAGCTCCGTACAATGAGCAGTTCTTC. The chain recombines TRBV21-1 with TRBJ2-1; the table's D call of TRBD2 was not tested on the DNA. TRBV21-1 has pseudogene status. The CDR3 is 16 residues long.

This chain joins TRBV19 and TRBJ2-1; D is unresolved. V was trimmed by 6 bases and J by 0 bases, leaving 3 bases between them. From germline, CDR1 is LNHDA and CDR2 SQIVND (reference sequence). This CDR3 is 12 amino acids long. CDR3 sequence reads: CASRGSYNEQFF. The CDR3 DNA follows: TGTGCCAGTAGGGGCTCCTACAATGAGCAGTTCTTC.

The V and J genes are TRBV18 and TRBJ2-1; possible D gene TRBD1, 5 bases. CDR1 is KGHSH and CDR2 is LQKENI in the germline V gene. The CDR3 covers 12 residues. The germline V and J ends were trimmed by 4 bases and 5 bases, with 6 bases remaining between them. In DNA, the CDR3 is TGTGCCAGCTCACGACAGCACAATGAGCAGTTCTTC. Translating gives CASSRQHNEQFF.

V usage is TRBV9 and J usage is TRBJ2-1, with 10 bases matching TRBD2. The CDR3 consists of 16 residues. Unmatched junction bases numbered 13, after V lost 4 bases and J lost 9 bases. Germline CDR1 SGDLS, CDR2 YYNGEE. The CDR3: CASSPGTSAQWVEQFF. As DNA, the CDR3 is TGTGCCAGCAGCCCTGGGACTAGCGCTCAATGGGTTGAGCAGTTCTTC.

CDR3 in DNA: TGTGCCAGCAGCGAAAGGACAGGATCTATGAACACTGAAGCTTTCTTT. Its protein product is CASSERTGSMNTEAFF. The J gene is TRBJ1-1, the V gene TRBV5-4; 7 nucleotides line up with TRBD1. Germline CDR1 and CDR2: SGHNT and YYREEE (reference sequence). Unmatched junction bases numbered 9, after V lost 4 bases and J lost 0 bases. CDR3 length: 16 amino acids.

The rearrangement links TRBV20-1 to TRBJ2-1; D assignment may be TRBD1 or TRBD2 (6 bases each). Germline CDR1 is DFQATT and CDR2 is SNEGSKA (reference sequence). The CDR3 contains 11 residues. CDR3 DNA: TGCAGCCTCCACCACGGGGGCGGGCAGTTCTTC. It codes for CSLHHGGGQFF.

The chain joins TRBV29-1 to TRBJ2-7; possible D gene TRBD2, 6 bases. Germline V gene lookup returns CDR1 SQVTM and CDR2 ANQGSEA. Trimming pared 7 bases from V and 6 bases from J, leaving 25 bases between. CDR3 length: 15 amino acids. In DNA, the CDR3 is TGCAGCGCAGCAGCGGGTCCGATACGAAAATTCGAGCAGTACTTC. It translates to CSAAAGPIRKFEQYF.

This rearrangement joins TRBV9 to TRBJ2-3, with 9 bases lining up with TRBD2. V lost 0 bases, J lost 3 bases, and 14 bases stayed unmatched. The CDR3 length is 19 residues. Germline assignment: CDR1 SGDLS and CDR2 YYNGEE. DNA of the CDR3: TGTGCCAGCAGCGTAGCCACCGGGGGAGCGGGAGGAGGGACAGATACGCAGTATTTT. Protein sequence: CASSVATGGAGGGTDTQYF.

J is TRBJ2-5 and V is TRBV18; D remains unclear. V was clipped by 9 bases and J by 2 bases, with 10 bases between them. The CDR3 has 12 residues. CDR1 is KGHSH and CDR2 is LQKENI in the germline V gene. CDR3 bases: TGTGCCAGGAAATTCGGACAAGAGACCCAGTACTTC. Amino acids: CARKFGQETQYF.

The gene calls are TRBV4-3 and TRBJ1-2; D gene unclear. Germline CDR1 reads LGHNA; CDR2 reads YSLEER. The CDR3 length is 13 residues. With 0 bases removed from V and 6 bases from J, the gap between germline ends came to 8 bases. CDR3 protein: CASSQDLDHGYTF. The CDR3 bases are TGCGCCAGCAGCCAAGATCTGGATCATGGCTACACCTTC.

This sequence joins TRBV28 and TRBJ2-6; D not resolved. Germline V gives CDR1 MDHEN, CDR2 SYDVKM. The CDR3 extends over 14 amino acids. Trimming cost V 7 bases and J 0 bases, with 7 bases left between them. The DNA of the CDR3 is TGTGCCAGCACCTCAGGCTCTGGGGCCAACGTCCTGACTTTC. The encoded protein is CASTSGSGANVLTF. The full variable domain, in which reference TRBV28 and TRBJ2-6 provide the parts outside the CDR3, is DVKVTQSSRYLVKRTGEKVFLECVQDMDHENMFWYRQDPGLGLRLIYFSYDVKMKEKGDIPEGYSVSREKKERFSLILESASTNQTSMYLCASTSGSGANVLTFGAGSRLTVL.

The chain has TRBV7-8 and TRBJ1-1; D not resolved. Trimming pared 4 bases from V and 7 bases from J, leaving 22 bases between. Germline lookup yields CDR1 SGHVS and CDR2 FQNEAQ. The CDR3 covers 16 residues. CDR3 coding DNA: TGTGCCAGCAGCTCGTACTCAGGCTCACGGGAGGTTGAAGCTTTCTTT. This codes for CASSSYSGSREVEAFF. Filled out from reference TRBV7-8 and TRBJ1-1, the complete variable domain reads GAGVSQSPRYKVAKRGQDVALRCDPISGHVSLFWYQQALGQGPEFLTYFQNEAQLDKSGLPSDRFFAERPEGSVSTLKIQRTQQEDSAVYLCASSSYSGSREVEAFFGQGTRLTVV.

The V and J genes are TRBV6-1 and TRBJ1-1; 7 nucleotides match TRBD1. CDR1 is MNHNS, CDR2 SASEGT, per germline. The CDR3 loop spans 14 amino acids. V dropped 3 bases and J dropped 5; count of bases not matched to a gene: 6. CDR3 in DNA: TGTGCCAGCAGTGACCAGGGGGGGAAGACTGAAGCTTTCTTT. It is translated as CASSDQGGKTEAFF.